The 20 T cell receptor beta chains reported below all come from one sample, sequenced in a study of glioma-infiltrating T cells. Amplification of TCR alpha and beta CDR3 regions from RNA used iRepertoire nested multiplex PCR. Via MiXCR, TCRdb re-called the multiplex PCR reads, giving one row per CDR3 protein. This sample has under 200,000 distinct CDR3 sequences, with about 40% found just once. The sequenced sample consisted of glioma tissue, nonneoplastic brain tissue, or PBMCs (not recorded which). These receptors all stem from a human donor with low-grade glioma or glioblastoma, undergoing nonglioma brain surgery, or in good health (not recorded which).

This clonotype showed up many times. This chain connects TRBV7-2 to TRBJ2-1; D uncertain. Deletions cut 5 bases from V and 7 bases from J, with 18 bases between. The V gene's germline CDR1 is SGHTA and CDR2 FQGNSA. This CDR3 spans 15 amino acids. The CDR3 sequence is CASSPSDRAGNEQFF. The CDR3, as DNA: TGTGCCAGCAGCCCCTCCGATAGGGCCGGAAATGAGCAGTTCTTC.

This clonotype appeared many times. The chain carries TRBV28 and TRBJ2-7; no definite D call. Germline V lookup: CDR1 MDHEN, CDR2 SYDVKM. The ends were cut back, 7 bases at V and 0 bases at J, with 13 bases in the middle. CDR3 size: 14 residues. This CDR3 is CASTTSPSSYEQYF. Here the CDR3 DNA reads TGTGCCAGCACCACGTCCCCTAGCTCCTACGAGCAGTACTTC.

The rearrangement uses TRBV6-1 and TRBJ1-1; the D is unclear. Germline CDR1 MNHNS, CDR2 SASEGT. The CDR3 spans 14 residues. The V gene lost 10 bases and the J gene lost 4 bases, with 19 bases spanning the gap. CDR3 DNA: TGTGCCAACCGTACACCAGAATGGGTCACTGAAGCTTTCTTT. It translates to CANRTPEWVTEAFF.

This clonotype has a count of ten or more. The junction and the germline gene differ at one end; a read error may be behind it. This chain links TRBV7-8 with TRBJ2-3; the match to TRBD2 covers 10 bases. Germline loops: CDR1 SGHVS, CDR2 FQNEAQ. This CDR3 is 14 amino acids long. The CDR3 DNA follows: TGTGCCAGCAGCCTAGCGGGAGCCACAGATACGCAGTATTTT. Translation: CASSLAGATDTQYF.

In this sample, this clonotype turned up many times. The rearrangement uses TRBV20-1 and TRBJ2-3; D not certain. With 3 bases removed from V and 5 bases from J, the gap between germline ends came to 3 bases. The V gene's germline CDR1 is DFQATT and CDR2 SNEGSKA (reference sequence). This CDR3 is built from 10 residues. The CDR3 DNA reads as TGCAGTGCTAGTGTAGATACGCAGTATTTT. It codes for CSASVDTQYF.

Concerning this clonotype: Since a much larger clone is just one base distant, this may be a read error. The chain couples TRBV15 to TRBJ2-1; D may be TRBD1 (5 bases). There are 13 residues in the CDR3. Germline assignment: CDR1 LNHNV and CDR2 YYDKDF (reference sequence). In DNA, the CDR3 is TGTGCCACCAGCAGAAGGCAGGGCGACGAGCGGTTCTTC. The encoded protein is CATSRRQGDERFF.

Only one count was recorded for this clonotype. This is likely a read error, given that the CDR3 carries no conserved phenylalanine or tryptophan at its end. This chain connects TRBV28 to TRBJ2-1, with 10 bases matching TRBD2. V shed 4 bases, J shed 5 bases, and the junction held 17 bases outside the gene matches. Germline assignment: CDR1 MDHEN and CDR2 SYDVKM. The CDR3 extends over 19 amino acids. The CDR3 DNA reads as TGTGCCAGCAGTTCTACTCCTGGACTAGCGGTCGACAGGCACAATGAGCAGTTCCTC. Translation gives CASSSTPGLAVDRHNEQFL.

This clonotype came up many times. The genes are TRBV14 and TRBJ1-1; D gene uncertain. The germline gives CDR1 SGHDN, CDR2 FVKESK. This CDR3 has 19 amino acids. Deletions cut 2 bases from V and 0 bases from J, with 22 bases between. In DNA, the CDR3 is TGTGCCAGCAGCCAACTACCCAGTGGGGTCCAAAACCTGAACACTGAAGCTTTCTTT. This gives the protein CASSQLPSGVQNLNTEAFF.

This clonotype was seen many times. The chain has TRBV20-1 and TRBJ1-1, with TRBD1 matching 7 bases. CDR1 DFQATT and CDR2 SNEGSKA come from the germline V gene (reference sequence). The CDR3 has 15 residues. Trimming at V came to 0 bases and at J to 5 bases, leaving 9 bases not matched to a gene. The CDR3 DNA reads as TGCAGTGCTAGAGACCCGAACAGGGGAACTACTGAAGCTTTCTTT. It specifies CSARDPNRGTTEAFF.

This clonotype appeared many times. This chain uses TRBV28 with TRBJ1-5, with TRBD1 matching over 10 bases. The J segment lost 1 base and the V segment lost 5 bases, leaving 2 bases of the junction unmatched. In germline, CDR1 is MDHEN, CDR2 SYDVKM. The CDR3 length is 15 residues. The CDR3 coding sequence is TGTGCCAGCAGTAGGACAGGGGGAAGCAATCAGCCCCAGCATTTT. Protein: CASSRTGGSNQPQHF. The full variable domain, rest sourced from reference TRBV28 and TRBJ1-5, is DVKVTQSSRYLVKRTGEKVFLECVQDMDHENMFWYRQDPGLGLRLIYFSYDVKMKEKGDIPEGYSVSREKKERFSLILESASTNQTSMYLCASSRTGGSNQPQHFGDGTRLSIL.

In regard to this clonotype: This clone may be a read error of a much larger clone one base away. The chain links TRBV19 to TRBJ1-2; D call uncertain. V dropped 5 bases and J dropped 8 bases, with 18 bases sitting between them. Germline V gene lookup returns CDR1 LNHDA and CDR2 SQIVND (reference sequence). The CDR3 extends over 14 amino acids. CDR3 loop: CASSPRRLKGGYTF. The CDR3 DNA is TGTGCCAGTAGTCCCCGCCGGCTGAAAGGAGGCTACACCTTC. Full variable domain (rest looked up from reference TRBV19 and TRBJ1-2): DGGITQSPKYLFRKEGQNVTLSCEQNLNHDAMYWYRQDPGQGLRLIYYSQIVNDFQKGDIAEGYSVSREKKESFPLTVTSAQKNPTAFYLCASSPRRLKGGYTFGSGTRLTVV.

For this clonotype: A read error is possible here, since a much larger clone lies one base away. The V gene is TRBV6-2 or TRBV6-3, the J gene TRBJ2-7; possibly TRBD1 for D (5 bases). Germline CDR1 and CDR2: MNHEY and SVGEGT. This CDR3 contains 16 residues. This chain's CDR3 is CASSYSSDSSSYGQYF. CDR3 in DNA: TGTGCCAGCAGTTACTCGAGTGACAGCTCCTCCTACGGGCAGTACTTC.

This clonotype showed up many times. The gene calls are TRBV19 and TRBJ1-5, with D maybe TRBD1 (5 bases). The CDR3 extends over 15 amino acids. From germline, CDR1 is LNHDA and CDR2 SQIVND (reference sequence). V dropped 4 bases and J dropped 7 bases, with 17 bases sitting between them. The CDR3 sequence is CASSKPFGKGQPQHF. The CDR3 DNA is TGTGCCAGTAGTAAGCCCTTCGGGAAGGGGCAGCCCCAGCATTTT.

The V gene is TRBV2, the J gene TRBJ1-2; D is undetermined. CDR1 is SNHLY, CDR2 FYNNEI, per germline. The CDR3 runs to 13 residues. V lost 10 bases and J 4 bases, leaving 16 bases between the germline ends. The CDR3 DNA sequence: TGTGCCATCATTGAAGCCGGTGTCTATGGCTACACCTTC. The encoded protein is CAIIEAGVYGYTF.

The rearrangement uses TRBV20-1 and TRBJ1-5; D remains ambiguous. CDR3 length: 16 residues. CDR1 and CDR2 from the germline V gene are DFQATT and SNEGSKA (reference sequence). Trimming pared 1 base from V and 9 bases from J, leaving 22 bases between. The CDR3: CSARVIGQALGGPQHF. DNA for the CDR3: TGCAGTGCTAGAGTCATCGGGCAGGCACTTGGAGGGCCCCAGCATTTT.

The chain uses TRBV7-2 and TRBJ2-3; D is ambiguous. CDR1 is SGHTA, CDR2 FQGNSA, per germline. V was pared by 3 bases and J by 5 bases, with 24 bases between. This CDR3 comprises 18 residues. CDR3 protein: CASSFPRLKGYERDTQYF. The CDR3 DNA follows: TGTGCCAGCAGCTTCCCTCGATTAAAGGGATATGAGAGAGATACGCAGTATTTT.

A note on this clonotype: The germline gene is not matched at one end of the junction; a read error may be the cause. The chain recombines TRBV6-1 with TRBJ2-2; D gene uncertain. CDR3 size: 14 residues. Germline lookup yields CDR1 MNHNS and CDR2 SASEGT. CDR3: CASSVQRNTWELFF. CDR3 in DNA: TGTGCCAGCAGTGTACAGCGAAACACCTGGGAGCTGTTTTTT.

This clonotype occurred many times. The rearrangement joins TRBV20-1 to TRBJ1-2; maybe TRBD1 (6 bases). There are 12 residues in the CDR3. Germline lookup yields CDR1 DFQATT and CDR2 SNEGSKA (reference sequence). V shed 4 bases and J shed 5 bases, with 11 bases lying between them. The CDR3 region is CSAISGVYGYTF. The CDR3 DNA reads as TGCAGTGCTATTTCAGGGGTGTATGGCTACACCTTC.

A note on this clonotype: Since the CDR3 does not end with the conserved phenylalanine or tryptophan, this likely comes from a read error. The chain couples TRBV14 to TRBJ1-2; D not certain. V was pared by 4 bases and J by 6 bases, with 12 bases between. This CDR3 has 13 residues. CDR1 and CDR2 from the germline V gene are SGHDN and FVKESK. CDR3 sequence: CASSPRLDDGYTL. CDR3 sequence (DNA): TGTGCCAGCAGCCCCAGACTGGACGATGGCTACACCTTA.

This clonotype was seen more than once but under ten times. The chain has TRBV7-2 and TRBJ2-1; TRBD1 agrees at 7 bases. The CDR3 has 14 amino acids. V dropped 4 bases and J dropped 5; count of bases not matched to a gene: 5. Germline V gives CDR1 SGHTA, CDR2 FQGNSA. CDR3 sequence reads: CASSSGQKNNEQFF. The CDR3 nucleotides are TGTGCCAGCAGCTCGGGACAGAAAAACAATGAGCAGTTCTTC.